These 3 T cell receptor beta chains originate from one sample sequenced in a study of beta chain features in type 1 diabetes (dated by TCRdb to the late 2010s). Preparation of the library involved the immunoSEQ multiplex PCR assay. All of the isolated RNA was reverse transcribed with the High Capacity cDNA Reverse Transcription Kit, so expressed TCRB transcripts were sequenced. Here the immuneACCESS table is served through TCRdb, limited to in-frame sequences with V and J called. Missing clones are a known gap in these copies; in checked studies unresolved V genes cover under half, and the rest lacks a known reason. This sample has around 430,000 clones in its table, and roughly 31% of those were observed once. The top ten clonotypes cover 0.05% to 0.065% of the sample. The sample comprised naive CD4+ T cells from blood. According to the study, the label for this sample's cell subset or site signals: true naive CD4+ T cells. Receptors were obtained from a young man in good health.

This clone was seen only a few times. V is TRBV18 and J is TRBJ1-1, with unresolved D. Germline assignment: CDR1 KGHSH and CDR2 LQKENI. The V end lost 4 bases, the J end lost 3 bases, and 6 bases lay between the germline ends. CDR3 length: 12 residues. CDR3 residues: CASSHEDTEAFF. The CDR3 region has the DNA TGTGCCAGCTCACACGAGGACACTGAAGCTTTCTTT.

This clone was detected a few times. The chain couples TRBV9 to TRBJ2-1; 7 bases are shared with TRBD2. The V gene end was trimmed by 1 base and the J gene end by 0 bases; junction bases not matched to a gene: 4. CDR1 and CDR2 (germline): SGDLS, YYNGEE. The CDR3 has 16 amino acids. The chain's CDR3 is CASSVRVAGSYNEQFF. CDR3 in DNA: TGTGCCAGCAGCGTACGAGTAGCGGGCTCCTACAATGAGCAGTTCTTC.

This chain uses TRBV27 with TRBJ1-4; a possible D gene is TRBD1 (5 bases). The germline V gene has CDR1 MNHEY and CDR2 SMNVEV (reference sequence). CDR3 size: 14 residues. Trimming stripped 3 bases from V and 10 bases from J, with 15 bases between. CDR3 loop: CASSLGLGYGKLFF. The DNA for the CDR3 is TGTGCCAGCAGTTTGGGACTCGGGTACGGAAAACTGTTTTTT. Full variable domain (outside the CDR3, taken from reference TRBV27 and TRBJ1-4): EAQVTQNPRYLITVTGKKLTVTCSQNMNHEYMSWYRQDPGLGLRQIYYSMNVEVTDKGDVPEGYKVSRKEKRNFPLILESPSPNQTSLYFCASSLGLGYGKLFFGSGTQLSVL.